A single sample gave rise to the 30 T cell receptor beta chains below, sequenced in a study of technical replicates of blood from several donors. Generated by immunoSEQ multiplex PCR, the TCRdb table keeps only in-frame clones and is missing some. In the table there are about 80,000 clones, around 94% of which are singletons. Sequenced input: T cells isolated from PBMCs. These receptors originate from a human donor in good health.

The genes are TRBV29-1 and TRBJ2-2; no firm D call. Looked up from germline, CDR1 is SQVTM and CDR2 is ANQGSEA. The CDR3 runs to 11 residues. Trimming pared 4 bases from V and 6 bases from J, leaving 6 bases between. The CDR3 sequence: CSVAVAGELFF. The CDR3 bases are TGCAGCGTTGCGGTGGCCGGGGAGCTGTTTTTT.

V and J are TRBV5-1 and TRBJ2-7; weak D call: TRBD1 (6 bases). Germline V lookup: CDR1 SGHRS, CDR2 YFSETQ. This CDR3 contains 14 residues. Trimming left V 0 bases short and J 7 bases short, with 14 bases between. Written as DNA, the CDR3 is TGCGCCAGCAGCTTGGTTACAGGGATAGAAGAGCAGTACTTC. This codes for CASSLVTGIEEQYF.

The chain combines TRBV7-2 with TRBJ2-3; 10 positions match TRBD2. The germline gives CDR1 SGHTA, CDR2 FQGNSA. This CDR3 is 18 amino acids long. The ends lost 2 bases at V and 0 bases at J; junction bases unmatched: 8. The CDR3 nucleotides are TGTGCCAGCAGCTTACTAACTAGCGGGACTATTAGCACAGATACGCAGTATTTT. Its translation: CASSLLTSGTISTDTQYF. The full variable domain, rest sourced from reference TRBV7-2 and TRBJ2-3, is GAGVSQSPSNKVTEKGKDVELRCDPISGHTALYWYRQSLGQGLEFLIYFQGNSAPDKSGLPSDRFSAERTGGSVSTLTIQRTQQEDSAVYLCASSLLTSGTISTDTQYFGPGTRLTVL.

The CDR3 DNA is TGTGCCAGCACCCAGGGGGACCAAGAGACCCAGTACTTC. The encoded protein is CASTQGDQETQYF. The V and J genes are TRBV28 and TRBJ2-5; 7 bases align to TRBD1. CDR1 MDHEN and CDR2 SYDVKM come from the germline V gene. The CDR3 runs to 13 residues. V gave up 7 bases and J gave up 0 bases; unmatched junction bases: 2.

This clone was observed once. The chain couples TRBV11-2 to TRBJ2-7; possible D gene TRBD2, 6 bases. Trimming stripped 2 bases from V and 4 bases from J, with 18 bases between. The germline V gene has CDR1 SGHAT and CDR2 FQNNGV. The length of the CDR3 is 16 residues. CDR3 sequence (DNA): TGTGCCAGCAGCTTATCACCAGGGACCGGGGGTTACGAGCAGTACTTC. Translating it yields CASSLSPGTGGYEQYF. Full variable domain (remainder filled in from reference TRBV11-2 and TRBJ2-7): EAGVAQSPRYKIIEKRQSVAFWCNPISGHATLYWYQQILGQGPKLLIQFQNNGVVDDSQLPKDRFSAERLKGVDSTLKIQPAKLEDSAVYLCASSLSPGTGGYEQYFGPGTRLTVT.

This chain uses TRBV7-2 with TRBJ1-1; 7 nucleotides align to TRBD1. Germline CDR1 is SGHTA and CDR2 is FQGNSA. J was trimmed by 7 bases and V by 5 bases; bases with no gene match: 10. The CDR3 totals 14 residues. CDR3 bases: TGTGCCAGCAGCACCTTACAGGGGAGGAGTGAAGCTTTCTTT. Encoded protein: CASSTLQGRSEAFF.

The rearrangement uses TRBV11-3 and TRBJ1-1; no clear D. Trimming stripped 5 bases from V and 2 bases from J, with 12 bases between. The CDR3 length is 14 residues. Germline V CDR1 and CDR2: SGHNT, YENEEA. The DNA for the CDR3 is TGTGCCAGCAGCAGGTGGAGCTTAAACACTGAAGCTTTCTTT. Its translation: CASSRWSLNTEAFF. The complete variable domain, with remaining parts taken from reference TRBV11-3 and TRBJ1-1, reads EAGVVQSPRYKIIEKKQPVAFWCNPISGHNTLYWYLQNLGQGPELLIRYENEEAVDDSQLPKDRFSAERLKGVDSTLKIQPAELGDSAVYLCASSRWSLNTEAFFGQGTRLTVV.

The chain has TRBV6-5 and TRBJ2-7; maybe TRBD1 (5 bases). CDR1 and CDR2 from the germline V gene are MNHEY and SVGAGI. The CDR3 totals 14 residues. Trimming took 2 bases from V and 2 from J, leaving 10 bases between them. The CDR3 protein is CASSYGAGPYEQYF. The CDR3, as DNA: TGTGCCAGCAGTTACGGGGCAGGCCCCTACGAGCAGTACTTC.

CDR3 bases: TGTGCCAGCAGTGCTCTGACAGCCGTTTCTGGAAACACCATATATTTT. This encodes CASSALTAVSGNTIYF. The chain is built from TRBV27 and TRBJ1-3; D may be TRBD1 (5 bases). The CDR3 contains 16 residues. V lost 5 bases and J 1 base, leaving 15 bases between the germline ends. The germline CDR1 and CDR2 sequences are MNHEY and SMNVEV (reference sequence).

This chain links TRBV29-1 with TRBJ2-3; 9 bases agree with TRBD2. V lost 4 bases, J lost 3 bases, and 8 bases stayed unmatched. The CDR3 is 15 residues long. CDR1 is SQVTM, CDR2 ANQGSEA, per germline. The chain's CDR3 is CSVVGLAGATDTQYF. CDR3 in DNA: TGCAGCGTTGTGGGACTAGCAGGCGCTACAGATACGCAGTATTTT.

This chain uses TRBV10-3 with TRBJ2-1; possibly TRBD2 for D (6 bases). The ends were cut back, 5 bases at V and 0 bases at J, with 14 bases in the middle. The CDR3 is 16 amino acids. The germline CDR1 and CDR2 sequences are ENHRY and SYGVKD. In nucleotides, the CDR3 is TGTGCCATCAGTCCGGGACTTCAGACCTCCTACAATGAGCAGTTCTTC. Amino acids: CAISPGLQTSYNEQFF.

The chain recombines TRBV7-3 with TRBJ1-1; D possibly corresponds to TRBD1 (5 bases). The CDR3 runs to 15 residues. In germline, CDR1 is SGHTA, CDR2 FQGTGA. V gave up 0 bases and J gave up 2 bases, with 10 bases separating them. CDR3 sequence: CASSLTAGTNTEAFF. The CDR3 region has the DNA TGTGCCAGCAGCTTAACCGCAGGGACTAACACTGAAGCTTTCTTT.

The chain employs TRBV29-1 and TRBJ2-7, with D perhaps TRBD2 (6 bases). The CDR3 has 13 residues. Per germline, CDR1 SQVTM and CDR2 ANQGSEA. Trimming pared 4 bases from V and 2 bases from J, leaving 12 bases between. CDR3 region: CSVAGSGTYEQYF. Written as DNA, the CDR3 is TGCAGCGTTGCAGGTAGCGGTACCTACGAGCAGTACTTC.

The chain couples TRBV28 to TRBJ2-7; 12 bases agree with TRBD2. Germline V gene sequence: CDR1 MDHEN, CDR2 SYDVKM. With 6 bases clipped from V and 6 bases from J, the junction kept 9 bases outside the gene matches. The CDR3 spans 15 residues. CDR3 in DNA: TGTGCCAGCAGCCCTAGCGGGAGGGCAGCCTTCGAGCAGTACTTC. Translation: CASSPSGRAAFEQYF.

This clone was picked up one time. The V and J genes are TRBV11-3 and TRBJ1-4; no definite D call. Germline values: CDR1 SGHNT, CDR2 YENEEA. Trimming removed 2 bases at V and 9 bases at J, with 13 bases between. The CDR3 loop spans 14 amino acids. CDR3 loop: CASSLYPSVQKLFF. The CDR3 DNA reads TGTGCCAGCAGCTTATACCCGAGCGTCCAAAAACTGTTTTTT.

This sequence joins TRBV10-3 and TRBJ2-7; weak D call: TRBD1 (6 bases). The CDR3 consists of 14 residues. Trimming removed 3 bases at V and 2 bases at J, with 11 bases between. Per the germline V gene, CDR1 is ENHRY and CDR2 is SYGVKD. CDR3 DNA sequence: TGTGCCATCAGTGACGGGACATCGACCTACGAGCAGTACTTC. It is translated as CAISDGTSTYEQYF.

The chain combines TRBV28 with TRBJ2-1; 8 positions agree with TRBD2. The V gene end was trimmed by 6 bases and the J gene end by 5 bases; junction bases not matched to a gene: 12. The V gene's germline CDR1 is MDHEN and CDR2 SYDVKM. The CDR3 has 16 residues. This CDR3 is CASSGRALTYNNEQFF. The CDR3 bases are TGTGCCAGCAGCGGGAGGGCCCTAACGTACAACAATGAGCAGTTCTTC.

This clone occurred once. The chain carries TRBV28 and TRBJ2-7; no clear D. CDR3 length: 14 amino acids. Germline V gene data show CDR1 as MDHEN and CDR2 as SYDVKM. V was pared by 3 bases and J by 2 bases, with 11 bases between. CDR3 coding DNA: TGTGCCAGCAGTTTGACGGGTGCCACCTACGAGCAGTACTTC. It translates to CASSLTGATYEQYF.

The genes are TRBV6-6 and TRBJ2-5; the D is unclear. The V gene's germline CDR1 is MNHNY and CDR2 SVGAGI (reference sequence). Trimming removed 3 bases from V and 2 bases from J, with 10 bases in between. This CDR3 region has 14 residues. In DNA, the CDR3 is TGTGCCAGCAGTTATGGCGGAAGTCAAGAGACCCAGTACTTC. As protein: CASSYGGSQETQYF.

This chain uses TRBV28 with TRBJ1-2; D gene ambiguous. CDR3 length equals 13 residues. Per the germline V gene, CDR1 is MDHEN and CDR2 is SYDVKM. Between the trimmed V and J ends, which lost 5 bases and 2 bases, there was a span of 9 bases. The CDR3 here is CASSRDINYGYTF. Here the CDR3 DNA reads TGTGCCAGCAGTCGTGACATCAACTATGGCTACACCTTC.

The chain couples TRBV5-6 to TRBJ2-2; tentatively, D is TRBD1 (5 bases). CDR3 length: 15 residues. CDR1 is SGHDT and CDR2 is YYEEEE in the germline V gene. Trimming removed 0 bases from V and 3 bases from J, with 9 bases in between. The CDR3 coding sequence is TGTGCCAGCAGCTTGGGAGACAGATACACCGGGGAGCTGTTTTTT. Its protein product is CASSLGDRYTGELFF.

This clone was counted once. The genes are TRBV6-5 and TRBJ2-7, with TRBD2 as a possible D gene (5 bases). CDR3 size: 13 residues. Trimming shortened V by 6 bases and J by 1 base, and 10 bases separated the two germline ends. Per the germline V gene, CDR1 is MNHEY and CDR2 is SVGAGI. The CDR3 DNA reads as TGTGCCAGCAGGCGGACTGAGTCCTACGAGCAGTACTTC. It specifies CASRRTESYEQYF.

The chain carries TRBV5-1 and TRBJ2-3, with TRBD2 matching 8 bases. Germline CDR1 SGHRS, CDR2 YFSETQ. V shed 3 bases, J shed 2 bases, and the junction held 2 bases outside the gene matches. The CDR3 has 14 amino acids. Here the CDR3 reads CASSSGGFTDTQYF. As DNA, the CDR3 is TGCGCCAGCAGCTCGGGAGGGTTCACAGATACGCAGTATTTT.

The gene calls are TRBV13 and TRBJ2-3; no firm D call. In germline, CDR1 is PRHDT, CDR2 FYEKMQ (reference sequence). The CDR3 length is 16 residues. The V gene lost 5 bases and the J gene lost 3 bases, with 18 bases spanning the gap. In DNA, the CDR3 is TGTGCCAGCAGCCTACCGTCGGGTATACGAACAGATACGCAGTATTTT. Translation: CASSLPSGIRTDTQYF.

This sequence joins TRBV7-2 and TRBJ2-5, with D perhaps TRBD2 (6 bases). The CDR3 has 14 residues. Trimming removed 6 bases from V and 3 bases from J, with 14 bases in between. Per germline, CDR1 SGHTA and CDR2 FQGNSA. The CDR3 loop reads CASSIPREKETQYF. In nucleotides, the CDR3 is TGTGCCAGCAGTATTCCCCGGGAGAAAGAGACCCAGTACTTC.

This chain links TRBV10-3 with TRBJ1-5; D call uncertain. Germline CDR1 reads ENHRY; CDR2 reads SYGVKD. This CDR3 has 14 amino acids. The V gene lost 2 bases and the J gene lost 5 bases, with 10 bases spanning the gap. CDR3 sequence: CAISEPGSDQPQHF. Written as DNA, the CDR3 is TGTGCCATCAGTGAGCCAGGTTCGGATCAGCCCCAGCATTTT.

This rearrangement joins TRBV27 to TRBJ2-7; tentative D call: TRBD1 (6 bases). The CDR3 contains 13 residues. Germline assignment: CDR1 MNHEY and CDR2 SMNVEV (reference sequence). V was cut by 2 bases and J by 3 bases, with 8 bases left in between. The CDR3 region has the DNA TGTGCCAGCAGTTTAGAGGACAGCTACGAGCAGTACTTC. The encoded protein is CASSLEDSYEQYF.

In its sample, this clone was seen once. The chain links TRBV6-1 to TRBJ1-3, with no clear D. Trimming took 8 bases from V and 2 from J, leaving 13 bases between them. The CDR3 has 14 residues. In germline, CDR1 is MNHNS, CDR2 SASEGT. The CDR3 DNA reads TGTGCCAGCGGGCACTCAGGCGCTGGAAACACCATATATTTT. Its protein product is CASGHSGAGNTIYF.

Here the CDR3 DNA reads TGTGCCAGCAGCGTAACTAGCGGGAGCGATAATGAGCAGTTCTTC. This encodes CASSVTSGSDNEQFF. This rearrangement joins TRBV9 to TRBJ2-1, with 11 bases aligning to TRBD2. CDR1 SGDLS and CDR2 YYNGEE come from the germline V gene. This CDR3 comprises 15 residues. The V segment lost 1 base and the J segment 7 bases; nucleotides outside the gene matches: 4.

The sample holds one count of this clone. The chain has TRBV9 and TRBJ1-1; 8 bases match TRBD1. CDR1 is SGDLS, CDR2 YYNGEE, per germline. The CDR3 covers 16 residues. V gave up 3 bases and J gave up 2 bases; unmatched junction bases: 9. As DNA, the CDR3 is TGTGCCAGCAGCGCCCTTCGGACAGGGCTCAACACTGAAGCTTTCTTT. Translated: CASSALRTGLNTEAFF.